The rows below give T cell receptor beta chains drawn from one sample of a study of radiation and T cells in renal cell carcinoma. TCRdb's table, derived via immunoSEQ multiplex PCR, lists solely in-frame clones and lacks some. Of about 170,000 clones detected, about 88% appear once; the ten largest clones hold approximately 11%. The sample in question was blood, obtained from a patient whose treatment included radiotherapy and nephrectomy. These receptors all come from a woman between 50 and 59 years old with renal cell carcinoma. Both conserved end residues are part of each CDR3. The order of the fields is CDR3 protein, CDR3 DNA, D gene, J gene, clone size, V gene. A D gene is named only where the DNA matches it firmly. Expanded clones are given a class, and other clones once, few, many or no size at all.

CASSQEGPPLGYGYTF | TGCGCCAGCAGCCAAGAGGGTCCCCCGCTTGGCTATGGCTACACCTTC | - | TRBJ1-2 | - | TRBV4-3
CASSVGPGQLGNTEAFF | TGTGCCAGCAGTGTGGGCCCCGGACAGTTGGGGAACACTGAAGCTTTCTTT | - | TRBJ1-1 | - | TRBV25-1
CASSASQGQGYTF | TGTGCCAGCAGTGCCTCTCAGGGTCAGGGCTACACCTTC | - | TRBJ1-2 | - | TRBV6-1
CASSDLDRGLGNTIYF | TGTGCCAGCAGCGATTTGGACAGGGGGCTCGGAAACACCATATATTTT | TRBD1 | TRBJ1-3 | - | TRBV11-1
CASSEPPTDTQYF | TGTGCCAGCAGTGAACCGCCCACAGATACGCAGTATTTT | - | TRBJ2-3 | - | TRBV25-1
CASSEYQTGGYYGYTF | TGTGCCAGCAGCGAGTACCAGACAGGGGGCTACTATGGCTACACCTTC | TRBD1 | TRBJ1-2 | - | TRBV2
CASSIIGKGTSALDGYTF | TGTGCCAGTAGTATAATTGGGAAGGGCACGTCCGCTTTAGATGGCTACACCTTC | - | TRBJ1-2 | once | TRBV19
CASSSELRSTDTQYF | TGTGCCAGTAGTTCGGAATTAAGGAGCACAGATACGCAGTATTTT | - | TRBJ2-3 | - | TRBV19
CASSRGPFNTGELFF | TGTGCCAGCAGCCGGGGGCCTTTCAACACCGGGGAGCTGTTTTTT | - | TRBJ2-2 | - | TRBV6-4
CASGLGTGGSGELFF | TGTGCTAGTGGCTTGGGGACAGGGGGCTCCGGGGAGCTGTTTTTT | TRBD1 | TRBJ2-2 | - | TRBV12-5
CASSITTGTNSPLHF | TGTGCCAGTAGTATTACGACAGGAACTAATTCACCCCTCCACTTT | - | TRBJ1-6 | once | TRBV19
CASSYGEEKLFF | TGTGCCAGCAGCTACGGAGAGGAAAAACTGTTTTTT | - | TRBJ1-4 | - | TRBV5-4
CASRRRGDGEKLFF | TGTGCCAGTCGCCGTAGGGGTGACGGTGAAAAACTGTTTTTT | - | TRBJ1-4 | - | TRBV19
CASSSEGVQVIQPQHF | TGTGCCAGCAGCTCGGAGGGCGTACAGGTCATCCAGCCCCAGCATTTT | - | TRBJ1-5 | - | TRBV7-2
CASSGQMNTEAFF | TGTGCCAGCAGCGGACAAATGAACACTGAAGCTTTCTTT | - | TRBJ1-1 | - | TRBV2
CASSSPRHYGYTF | TGTGCCAGCAGCTCCCCAAGGCACTATGGCTACACCTTC | - | TRBJ1-2 | - | TRBV11-2
CASRNRGFAYEQYF | TGCGCCAGCAGGAACAGGGGATTCGCCTACGAGCAGTACTTC | TRBD1 | TRBJ2-7 | - | TRBV10-1
CASSTDRAYEQYF | TGTGCCAGCAGCACGGACAGGGCCTACGAGCAGTACTTC | TRBD1 | TRBJ2-7 | - | TRBV11-1
CASSQSRGTEAFF | TGTGCCAGCAGCCAAAGCCGGGGAACTGAAGCTTTCTTT | - | TRBJ1-1 | few | TRBV7-2
CASQGSEAFF | TGTGCCTCCCAGGGTTCTGAAGCTTTCTTT | - | TRBJ1-1 | - | TRBV30
CASSFSGWEKLFF | TGTGCCAGCAGCTTCTCGGGGTGGGAAAAACTGTTTTTT | - | TRBJ1-4 | - | TRBV7-2
CSVLSGQTYGYTF | TGCAGCGTTCTCTCGGGACAAACATATGGCTACACCTTC | - | TRBJ1-2 | many | TRBV29-1
CASSQDRGSGANVLTF | TGCGCCAGCAGCCAAGATCGCGGCTCTGGGGCCAACGTCCTGACTTTC | - | TRBJ2-6 | once | TRBV4-3
CASRSGQGENQPQHF | TGTGCCAGCAGGTCAGGACAGGGGGAAAATCAGCCCCAGCATTTT | TRBD1 | TRBJ1-5 | - | TRBV6-6
CASSLAGTGETYEQYF | TGTGCCAGCAGCTTAGCAGGGACAGGGGAGACCTACGAGCAGTACTTC | TRBD1 | TRBJ2-7 | - | TRBV7-9
CAMVFSYLTNYGYTF | TGTGCCATGGTCTTCTCTTACCTTACTAACTATGGCTACACCTTC | - | TRBJ1-2 | - | TRBV5-4
CASSLNRPSMAGYTF | TGTGCCAGCAGCTTAAACAGGCCCTCTATGGCTGGCTACACCTTC | - | TRBJ1-2 | - | TRBV7-2
CASSYLFGATNEKLFF | TGTGCCAGCAGTTACCTCTTTGGGGCAACTAATGAAAAACTGTTTTTT | - | TRBJ1-4 | - | TRBV6-5
CASSVEAGTGLFNYGYTF | TGTGCCAGCAGCGTAGAAGCTGGGACAGGCCTATTTAACTATGGCTACACCTTC | TRBD1 | TRBJ1-2 | - | TRBV9
CASSSRTEFSNQPQHF | TGTGCCAGCAGTTCCCGGACAGAGTTTAGCAATCAGCCCCAGCATTTT | - | TRBJ1-5 | - | TRBV27
CASGPGDRMRAGNTIYF | TGTGCTAGTGGTCCAGGAGACAGGATGAGAGCTGGAAACACCATATATTTT | - | TRBJ1-3 | - | TRBV12-5
CASSLEGVEQYF | TGTGCCAGCAGCTTAGAAGGGGTCGAGCAGTACTTC | - | TRBJ2-7 | - | TRBV5-6
CASSEQIMNTEAFF | TGTGCCAGCAGTGAGCAGATAATGAACACTGAAGCTTTCTTT | - | TRBJ1-1 | - | TRBV6-1
CSARAGAEAFF | TGCAGTGCTAGAGCCGGGGCTGAAGCTTTCTTT | - | TRBJ1-1 | once | TRBV20-1
CASSHQGLPYNEQFF | TGTGCCAGCAGCCACCAGGGCCTCCCCTACAATGAGCAGTTCTTC | - | TRBJ2-1 | - | TRBV14
CAWSVLVGGAGEQFF | TGTGCCTGGAGTGTACTAGTGGGAGGGGCGGGGGAGCAGTTCTTC | TRBD2 | TRBJ2-1 | once | TRBV30
CASSVGSTTNEKLFF | TGTGCCAGCAGCGTAGGGAGTACAACTAATGAAAAACTGTTTTTT | - | TRBJ1-4 | - | TRBV9
CASSQAGVYGYTF | TGCGCCAGCAGCCAAGCAGGAGTCTATGGCTACACCTTC | - | TRBJ1-2 | - | TRBV4-1
CASSENTGNQPQHF | TGTGCCAGCAGTGAAAACACAGGGAATCAGCCCCAGCATTTT | - | TRBJ1-5 | - | TRBV6-1
CASSYPGQGKQFF | TGTGCCAGCAGTTACCCGGGACAGGGAAAGCAGTTCTTC | TRBD1 | TRBJ2-1 | - | TRBV6-5
CASSNRDISYEQYF | TGTGCCAGCAGTAACCGGGACATCTCCTACGAGCAGTACTTC | - | TRBJ2-7 | - | TRBV6-1
CASSLVAGGPSSYNEQFF | TGTGCCAGCAGTTTAGTAGCGGGGGGCCCCAGCTCCTACAATGAGCAGTTCTTC | TRBD2 | TRBJ2-1 | - | TRBV28
CASSQAGYYEQYF | TGTGCCAGCAGCCAGGCAGGGTACTACGAGCAGTACTTC | - | TRBJ2-7 | - | TRBV7-2
CASRVQAGNTGELFF | TGTGCCAGCAGGGTACAGGCAGGGAACACCGGGGAGCTGTTTTTT | - | TRBJ2-2 | - | TRBV2
CASSPGHLANYGYTF | TGTGCCAGCAGCCCGGGACACCTAGCTAACTATGGCTACACCTTC | - | TRBJ1-2 | - | TRBV7-8
CASSVPGGAETQYF | TGTGCCAGCAGCGTCCCAGGGGGCGCAGAGACCCAGTACTTC | TRBD1 | TRBJ2-5 | - | TRBV6-1
CAIKKEVGSNQPQHF | TGTGCCATCAAGAAAGAGGTGGGGTCCAATCAGCCCCAGCATTTT | - | TRBJ1-5 | - | TRBV10-3
CASSADRLDTEAFF | TGTGCCAGCTCAGCGGACAGGTTAGACACTGAAGCTTTCTTT | TRBD1 | TRBJ1-1 | - | TRBV18